This TCR beta chain was identified during a study of blood T cell repertoires in COVID-19. Looking at the study overall: PBMCs, B-cell-depleted T cells, or T cells were the source of the cDNA or gDNA that made up the material.

Only in-frame clones appear in the TCRdb table, and some are missing; sequencing was by immunoSEQ multiplex PCR. This table holds about 160,000 clones, approximately 88% found once. Trimming cost V 4 bases and J 6 bases, with 15 bases left between them. CDR3 length: 15 residues. Germline V gene lookup returns CDR1 LNHNV and CDR2 YYDKDF (reference sequence). Material for sequencing was peripheral blood. The sequence derives from a man younger than 30 with active or convalescent COVID-19. The chain uses TRBV15 and TRBJ1-4; TRBD1 is a possible D gene (5 bases). The chain's CDR3 is CATSKNDRRDEKLFF. CDR3 DNA sequence: TGTGCCACCAGCAAGAACGACAGACGTGATGAAAAACTGTTTTTT.